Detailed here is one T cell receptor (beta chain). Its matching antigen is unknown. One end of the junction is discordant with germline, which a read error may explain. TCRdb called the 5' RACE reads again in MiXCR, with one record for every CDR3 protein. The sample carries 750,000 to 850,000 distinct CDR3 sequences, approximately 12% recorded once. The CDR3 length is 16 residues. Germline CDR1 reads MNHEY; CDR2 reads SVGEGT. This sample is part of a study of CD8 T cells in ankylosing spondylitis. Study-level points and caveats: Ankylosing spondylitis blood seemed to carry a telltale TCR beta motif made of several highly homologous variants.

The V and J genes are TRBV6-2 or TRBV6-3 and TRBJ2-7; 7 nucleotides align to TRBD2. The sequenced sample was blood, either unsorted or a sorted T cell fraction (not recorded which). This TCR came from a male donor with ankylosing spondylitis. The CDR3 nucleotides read TGTGCCAGCAGACGACCCCCCGGGGGAGGGTCCTACAAGCAGTACTTC. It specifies CASRRPPGGGSYKQYF.